This paragraph reports one TCR beta chain. The data are from a study of blood T cell repertoires in COVID-19. V lost 2 bases to trimming and J lost 6 bases, with 14 bases between them. Germline V gene sequence: CDR1 MDHEN, CDR2 SYDVKM. CDR3 length equals 15 residues. Sequencing used immunoSEQ multiplex PCR; TCRdb keeps in-frame clones, though not all of them. The table has 180,000 or so clones, 87% seen once. This receptor was identified in a man aged 35 to 55 with active or convalescent COVID-19. Sequencing input: peripheral blood. The gene calls are TRBV28 and TRBJ1-5, with a possible D match to TRBD1 (6 bases). The CDR3 spells CASSLGGGGSQPQHF. CDR3 sequence (DNA): TGTGCCAGCAGTTTAGGGGGAGGGGGAAGTCAGCCCCAGCATTTT.